Presented here are 25 T cell receptor beta chains from one specimen sequenced in a study of shared clonotypes between healthy human individuals. TCRdb keeps only in-frame clones here, not all; method: immunoSEQ multiplex PCR. The profile shows over a million clones, roughly 97% of them singletons. Sequencing was performed on naive CD4+ T cells sorted from blood. Subset defined: CD45RA+ positively selected. These receptors originate from a man younger than 40 in good health.

This clone appeared once. The chain links TRBV5-1 to TRBJ2-3; D could derive from TRBD1 or TRBD2 (7 bases each). Germline V gene lookup returns CDR1 SGHRS and CDR2 YFSETQ. The CDR3 covers 16 residues. Trimming left V 3 bases short and J 1 base short, with 15 bases between. CDR3 sequence reads: CASSWGGGSGTDTQYF. The CDR3 bases are TGCGCCAGCAGCTGGGGAGGGGGCTCTGGCACAGATACGCAGTATTTT.

The rearrangement uses TRBV28 and TRBJ2-3, with 9 bases identical to TRBD2. Germline lookup yields CDR1 MDHEN and CDR2 SYDVKM. The junction had 10 bases not matched to a gene; V was cut back by 3 bases and J by 6 bases. The CDR3 has 16 amino acids. The chain's CDR3 is CASSLRTGLALDTQYF. The CDR3 nucleotides read TGTGCCAGCAGTTTGAGGACCGGACTAGCGTTGGATACGCAGTATTTT.

V usage is TRBV29-1 and J usage is TRBJ1-5, with D possibly matching TRBD1 (5 bases). Germline CDR1 SQVTM, CDR2 ANQGSEA. V lost 6 bases and J lost 5, with 14 bases in between. CDR3 length: 13 amino acids. CDR3 DNA sequence: TGCAGCGTCGCTCGGGGGTATGATCAGCCCCAGCATTTT. Its protein product is CSVARGYDQPQHF.

The rearrangement links TRBV5-1 to TRBJ2-2, with 7 bases aligning to TRBD1. V gave up 1 base and J gave up 1 base; unmatched junction bases: 7. Germline values: CDR1 SGHRS, CDR2 YFSETQ. The length of the CDR3 is 17 residues. CDR3 sequence (DNA): TGCGCCAGCAGCTTGTATACACAGGGGTGGAACACCGGGGAGCTGTTTTTT. Translating gives CASSLYTQGWNTGELFF.

This rearrangement joins TRBV7-9 to TRBJ1-5, with TRBD1 matching over 7 bases. The junction had 16 bases not matched to a gene; V was cut back by 5 bases and J by 0 bases. The CDR3 spans 19 residues. The germline gives CDR1 SEHNR, CDR2 FQNEAQ (reference sequence). CDR3 in amino acids: CASSRSAPGQASSNQPQHF. CDR3 bases: TGTGCCAGCAGCAGATCAGCGCCTGGACAGGCCAGTAGCAATCAGCCCCAGCATTTT.

The CDR3, as DNA: TGTGCCACCAGCAGAGAGGGACAGCTACCGAATGAGCAGTTCTTC. It specifies CATSREGQLPNEQFF. J is TRBJ2-1 and V is TRBV15, with 7 bases aligning to TRBD1. Losses at the gene ends were 0 bases for V and 7 bases for J; bases not matched to a gene: 6. In germline, CDR1 is LNHNV, CDR2 YYDKDF (reference sequence). This CDR3 spans 15 amino acids.

This chain links TRBV6-5 with TRBJ2-2, with 9 bases fitting TRBD1. Germline CDR1 and CDR2: MNHEY and SVGAGI. With V trimmed by 6 bases and J by 0 bases, 2 bases remained unmatched. This CDR3 comprises 15 residues. The CDR3 bases are TGTGCCAGCAGCACAGGGGGCCCGAACACCGGGGAGCTGTTTTTT. It translates to CASSTGGPNTGELFF.

V usage is TRBV11-3 and J usage is TRBJ2-2; TRBD1 aligns across 9 bases. This CDR3 is 17 amino acids long. Trimming cost V 5 bases and J 6 bases; bases outside gene matches: 13. Germline lookup yields CDR1 SGHNT and CDR2 YENEEA. This chain's CDR3 is CASSPGPSGQGPGELFF. The CDR3, as DNA: TGTGCCAGCAGCCCGGGGCCCTCCGGACAGGGGCCCGGGGAGCTGTTTTTT.

J is TRBJ2-7 and V is TRBV19, with TRBD2 identical over 14 bases. V lost 5 bases, J lost 1 base, and 4 bases stayed unmatched. The CDR3 sequence is 16 residues long. Germline CDR1 is LNHDA and CDR2 is SQIVND (reference sequence). This CDR3 reads CASSSGTSGSSYEQYF. The CDR3 DNA reads TGTGCCAGTAGTTCCGGGACTAGCGGGAGTTCCTACGAGCAGTACTTC.

The chain has TRBV27 and TRBJ1-3; D not resolved. The CDR3 has 15 amino acids. Germline V gene data show CDR1 as MNHEY and CDR2 as SMNVEV (reference sequence). V was shortened by 6 bases and J by 0 bases, with 12 bases between the two germline ends. CDR3 sequence reads: CASRLKAASGNTIYF. CDR3 nucleotides: TGTGCCAGCAGACTAAAGGCCGCCTCTGGAAACACCATATATTTT.

The DNA for the CDR3 is TGTGCCAGCTCCACCGGGACTTATTCTGGCTACACCTTC. As protein: CASSTGTYSGYTF. This chain joins TRBV6-5 and TRBJ1-2; D perhaps matches TRBD1 (5 bases). V shed 8 bases and J shed 7 bases, with 17 bases lying between them. The V gene's germline CDR1 is MNHEY and CDR2 SVGAGI. This CDR3 has 13 amino acids.

The genes are TRBV9 and TRBJ2-5, with 12 bases identical to TRBD2. The CDR3 has 15 amino acids. Germline V gene data show CDR1 as SGDLS and CDR2 as YYNGEE. The trim removed 4 bases at V and 2 bases at J, leaving 3 bases unmatched. The CDR3 protein is CASSTGLAGQETQYF. As DNA, the CDR3 is TGTGCCAGCAGCACGGGACTAGCGGGTCAAGAGACCCAGTACTTC. The variable domain in full, with the rest retrieved from reference TRBV9 and TRBJ2-5, is DSGVTQTPKHLITATGQRVTLRCSPRSGDLSVYWYQQSLDQGLQFLIQYYNGEERAKGNILERFSAQQFPDLHSELNLSSLELGDSALYFCASSTGLAGQETQYFGPGTRLLVL.

The chain couples TRBV19 to TRBJ2-5, with 10 positions matching TRBD2. This CDR3 spans 14 amino acids. With V trimmed by 3 bases and J by 5 bases, 3 bases remained unmatched. CDR1 is LNHDA, CDR2 SQIVND, per germline (reference sequence). The CDR3 sequence: CASSILAGDETQYF. The CDR3 DNA is TGTGCCAGTAGTATCCTAGCGGGAGACGAGACCCAGTACTTC.

J is TRBJ2-5 and V is TRBV2, with 7 bases matching TRBD2. The germline CDR1 and CDR2 sequences are SNHLY and FYNNEI. J was trimmed by 5 bases and V by 2 bases; bases with no gene match: 5. The CDR3 spans 14 residues. CDR3 sequence: CASSESGIHETQYF. CDR3 in DNA: TGTGCCAGCAGTGAAAGCGGGATTCACGAGACCCAGTACTTC.

This clone appeared once. The V and J genes are TRBV10-3 and TRBJ2-3, with a possible D match to TRBD1 (6 bases). The V and J ends lost 6 bases and 2 bases respectively, with 12 bases between them. Germline V gene data show CDR1 as ENHRY and CDR2 as SYGVKD. This CDR3 contains 14 residues. The DNA for the CDR3 is TGTGCCATCAGCAGGGACATAGACACAGATACGCAGTATTTT. Translating it yields CAISRDIDTDTQYF.

The chain has TRBV9 and TRBJ2-2; D is perhaps TRBD1 or TRBD2 (5 bases each). This CDR3 contains 14 residues. Per the germline V gene, CDR1 is SGDLS and CDR2 is YYNGEE. The V gene lost 0 bases and the J gene lost 4 bases, with 7 bases spanning the gap. CDR3 amino acids: CASSVGGITGELFF. In nucleotides, the CDR3 is TGTGCCAGCAGCGTAGGGGGGATCACCGGGGAGCTGTTTTTT.

V and J are TRBV6-1 and TRBJ2-5; unclear D gene. V lost 3 bases and J lost 5, with 19 bases in between. Germline V CDR1 and CDR2: MNHNS, SASEGT. The length of the CDR3 is 16 residues. The CDR3 nucleotides read TGTGCCAGCAGTGATAAAAAAAAAGGGTATTTGGAGACCCAGTACTTC. This codes for CASSDKKKGYLETQYF.

This clone was counted once. The chain couples TRBV27 to TRBJ2-1, with 7 bases aligning to TRBD2. Germline CDR1 MNHEY, CDR2 SMNVEV (reference sequence). This CDR3 comprises 17 residues. V was clipped by 1 base and J by 8 bases; unmatched bases: 14. The CDR3 DNA reads TGTGCCAGCAGTTTATACCCGACTAGCAACCTTTTGGATGAGCAGTTCTTC. Amino acid sequence: CASSLYPTSNLLDEQFF.

The chain's CDR3 is CASSQSPQQGIPPEAFF. In nucleotides, the CDR3 is TGCGCCAGCAGTCAATCCCCTCAACAGGGCATTCCCCCTGAAGCTTTCTTT. The V call is TRBV23-1, the J call TRBJ1-1; weak D call: TRBD1 (6 bases). TRBV23-1 is classed as an ORF, of uncertain function. The CDR3 totals 17 residues. V lost 0 bases, J lost 6 bases, and 20 bases lay in between.

The CDR3 reads CASSRTGGNTEAFF. The DNA for the CDR3 is TGTGCCAGCAGCCGTACAGGGGGAAACACTGAAGCTTTCTTT. This chain connects TRBV5-4 to TRBJ1-1; TRBD1 matches at 8 bases. CDR1 and CDR2 (germline): SGHNT, YYREEE (reference sequence). With V trimmed by 4 bases and J by 2 bases, 4 bases remained unmatched. CDR3 length: 14 residues. The whole variable domain, filled in from reference TRBV5-4 and TRBJ1-1, reads ETGVTQSPTHLIKTRGQQVTLRCSSQSGHNTVSWYQQALGQGPQFIFQYYREEENGRGNFPPRFSGLQFPNYSSELNVNALELDDSALYLCASSRTGGNTEAFFGQGTRLTVV.

The chain carries TRBV5-5 and TRBJ1-3; tentative D call: TRBD1 (5 bases). V lost 2 bases to trimming and J lost 8 bases, with 11 bases between them. CDR1 is SGHKS and CDR2 is YYEKEE in the germline V gene (reference sequence). The CDR3 runs to 13 residues. CDR3 loop: CASSFGGEDTIYF. Here the CDR3 DNA reads TGTGCCAGCAGCTTTGGGGGGGAGGACACCATATATTTT.

The genes are TRBV18 and TRBJ1-1; 10 bases align to TRBD1. After removal of 8 bases from V and 5 bases from J, the junction contained 5 bases not matched to a gene. CDR1 is KGHSH, CDR2 LQKENI, per germline. This CDR3 has 13 residues. CDR3 in DNA: TGTGCCAGCCGACAGGGGGCAGCAACTGAAGCTTTCTTT. As protein: CASRQGAATEAFF.

The chain joins TRBV14 to TRBJ2-5; D is unresolved. Trimming stripped 4 bases from V and 5 bases from J, with 11 bases between. CDR1 and CDR2 from the germline V gene are SGHDN and FVKESK. The CDR3 length is 13 residues. DNA of the CDR3: TGTGCCAGCAGCCCACTGAATGGGGAGACCCAGTACTTC. Residues: CASSPLNGETQYF.

The chain recombines TRBV5-4 with TRBJ2-2; 7 nucleotides agree with TRBD1. The V and J ends lost 9 bases and 4 bases, in that order; junction bases with no gene match: 6. The CDR3 totals 13 residues. Germline V gene sequence: CDR1 SGHNT, CDR2 YYREEE (reference sequence). The CDR3 region is CATVTGRTGELFF. The CDR3 DNA reads TGTGCCACCGTGACAGGGCGCACCGGGGAGCTGTTTTTT.

The chain employs TRBV9 and TRBJ2-7, with 8 bases lining up with TRBD2. V shed 0 bases, J shed 2 bases, and the junction held 4 bases outside the gene matches. CDR3 length equals 15 residues. Germline assignment: CDR1 SGDLS and CDR2 YYNGEE. CDR3 nucleotides: TGTGCCAGCAGCGTAGAAGGCGGGGGGACCTACGAGCAGTACTTC. This codes for CASSVEGGGTYEQYF. Variable domain in full (rest from reference TRBV9 and TRBJ2-7): DSGVTQTPKHLITATGQRVTLRCSPRSGDLSVYWYQQSLDQGLQFLIQYYNGEERAKGNILERFSAQQFPDLHSELNLSSLELGDSALYFCASSVEGGGTYEQYFGPGTRLTVT.